This T cell receptor (beta chain) was captured by sequencing in a study of blood T cell repertoires in COVID-19. The wider study: Material from acute and convalescent COVID-19 was sourced from the United States, Italy and Spain. PBMCs, B-cell-depleted T cells, or T cells provided the cDNA or gDNA that made up the material.

The CDR3 extends over 14 amino acids. The germline V gene has CDR1 SGHTA and CDR2 FQGNSA. Trimming took off 4 bases at V and 4 bases at J, with 13 bases between the two ends. Per the study methods: Scientists estimated how many nucleated cells there were by amplifying reference gene primers. Repertoires were generated with immunoSEQ multiplex PCR, while TCRdb's copy carries only in-frame clones and drops some. V and J calls and clone size are as listed in that table; D and trimming were resolved from the DNA. Of around 100,000 clones listed, more than 80% are singletons. The sequenced sample was peripheral blood. This receptor was obtained from a woman aged 40-49 years with acute or convalescent COVID-19. The rearrangement links TRBV7-2 to TRBJ1-2; TRBD1 is a possible D gene (6 bases). CDR3 amino acids: CASSSRAGAYGYTF. In DNA form, the CDR3 reads TGTGCCAGCAGCTCGAGAGCAGGGGCCTATGGCTACACCTTC. Full variable domain (outside the CDR3, taken from reference TRBV7-2 and TRBJ1-2): GAGVSQSPSNKVTEKGKDVELRCDPISGHTALYWYRQSLGQGLEFLIYFQGNSAPDKSGLPSDRFSAERTGGSVSTLTIQRTQQEDSAVYLCASSSRAGAYGYTFGSGTRLTVV.